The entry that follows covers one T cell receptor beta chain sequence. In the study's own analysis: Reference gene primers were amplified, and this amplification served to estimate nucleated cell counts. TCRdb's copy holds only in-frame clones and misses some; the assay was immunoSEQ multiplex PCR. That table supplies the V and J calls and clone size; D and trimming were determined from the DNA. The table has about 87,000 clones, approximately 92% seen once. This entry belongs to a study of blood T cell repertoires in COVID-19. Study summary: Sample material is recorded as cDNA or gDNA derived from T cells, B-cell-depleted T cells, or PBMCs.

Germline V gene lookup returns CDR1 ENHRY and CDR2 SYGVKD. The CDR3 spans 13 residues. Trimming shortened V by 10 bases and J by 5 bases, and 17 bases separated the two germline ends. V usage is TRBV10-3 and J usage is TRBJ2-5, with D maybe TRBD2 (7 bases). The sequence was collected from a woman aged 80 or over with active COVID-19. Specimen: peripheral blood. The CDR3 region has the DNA TGTGCCACCCTCGGGGGGCCTGGGGAGACCCAGTACTTC. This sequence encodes CATLGGPGETQYF.